The 7 T cell receptor beta chains listed next were all sequenced from one sample in a study of T cell responses to AZD1222 COVID-19 vaccine. TCRdb keeps only in-frame clones here, not all; method: immunoSEQ multiplex PCR. The sample has over 150,000 clones; approximately 93% are singletons. Here the sequenced sample was peripheral blood, taken 28 days after the second AZD1222 dose. The receptors were gathered from an adult who received the AZD1222 COVID-19 vaccine.

Here the CDR3 reads CASGSYRERDSPLHF. The DNA of the CDR3 is TGTGCCAGCGGGAGTTACAGGGAGAGGGATTCACCCCTCCACTTT. The chain carries TRBV6-5 and TRBJ1-6; possible D gene TRBD1, 6 bases. The V gene lost 8 bases and the J gene lost 8 bases, with 19 bases spanning the gap. The CDR3 spans 15 residues. CDR1 and CDR2 from the germline V gene are MNHEY and SVGAGI.

This sequence joins TRBV7-9 and TRBJ2-1; D remains ambiguous. This CDR3 spans 10 amino acids. V lost 2 bases, J lost 10 bases, and 3 bases lay in between. Germline V gene sequence: CDR1 SEHNR, CDR2 FQNEAQ (reference sequence). CDR3: CASSLREQFF. DNA for the CDR3: TGTGCCAGCAGCTTACGGGAGCAGTTCTTC.

The rearrangement joins TRBV3-1 (or the pseudogene TRBV3-2) to TRBJ1-2, with a tentative D call TRBD1 (6 bases). V lost 1 base and J 8 bases, leaving 14 bases between the germline ends. CDR3 length: 14 amino acids. CDR1 LGHDT and CDR2 YNNKEL come from the germline V gene (reference sequence). In DNA form, the CDR3 reads TGTGCCAGCAGCCAAGTGATAGGGGGTGGGGGCTACACCTTC. Encoded protein: CASSQVIGGGGYTF.

The genes are TRBV19 and TRBJ2-5; D could derive from TRBD1 or TRBD2 (6 bases each). The length of the CDR3 is 14 residues. Germline CDR1 is LNHDA and CDR2 is SQIVND (reference sequence). Trimming shortened V by 8 bases and J by 4 bases, and 17 bases separated the two germline ends. CDR3 in DNA: TGTGCCAGTGCTGCAGGGGCGGGGAGAGAGACCCAGTACTTC. As protein: CASAAGAGRETQYF.

This chain links TRBV18 with TRBJ2-7; no firm D call. The V end lost 3 bases, the J end lost 3 bases, and 12 bases lay between the germline ends. CDR1 and CDR2 (germline): KGHSH, LQKENI. This CDR3 comprises 14 residues. DNA for the CDR3: TGTGCCAGCTCACCGTCCGAACCGTACTACGAGCAGTACTTC. It codes for CASSPSEPYYEQYF.

The rearrangement links TRBV4-2 to TRBJ2-7; 9 nucleotides match TRBD1. This CDR3 has 14 residues. The J segment lost 7 bases and the V segment lost 2 bases, leaving 6 bases of the junction unmatched. Germline lookup yields CDR1 LGHNA and CDR2 YNFKEQ. CDR3 DNA: TGTGCCAGCAGCCAAAACAGGGGGCTATCGGAGCAGTACTTC. Protein: CASSQNRGLSEQYF.

The rearrangement joins TRBV2 to TRBJ2-2; unclear D gene. In germline, CDR1 is SNHLY, CDR2 FYNNEI. This CDR3 region has 15 residues. The V end was cut by 4 bases, the J end by 1 base, with 10 bases between. CDR3 nucleotide sequence: TGTGCCAGCAGTGGGGCGGCAGGGAACACCGGGGAGCTGTTTTTT. This gives the protein CASSGAAGNTGELFF.